This T cell receptor beta chain is from a study of cytomegalovirus exposure and HLA in healthy donors (dated by TCRdb to about 2017). Looking at the study overall: In an earlier analysis of roughly 590 of the donors, 276 Gb of sequence data and about 110 million unique TCR beta sequences from roughly 180 million T cells were reported. The study profiled the T cell repertoires of 550 to 700 subjects by immunosequencing and related them to cytomegalovirus serostatus. The study combined high-throughput TCR immunosequencing, statistical association of individual TCRs with disease status, and machine learning to predict cytomegalovirus infection status. In a later analysis, previously published TCR beta repertoires from 550 to 700 donors were re-analyzed and high-resolution HLA genotyping was added so that TCR occurrence patterns could be studied. On average, 235,054 unique TCR beta nucleotide sequences were sequenced per donor among several hundred genotyped donors of the cohort, with about 19% of those sequences being non-productive. The number of typed donors differed by locus: about 629-630 for A, B, C, DRB1 and DQB1; approximately 530 for DQA1; about 600 for DPA1; and 400 to 480 for DPB1. Donor age, sex, ethnicity and CMV serostatus were collected together with the repertoire data. Besides the first cohort of roughly 640 subjects, a separate validation cohort made up of roughly 120 different subjects was used. Roughly 320 gigabases of sequencing data and 91 million or so unique TCR sequences made up an early release that covered approximately 620 HLA-typed donors. Class I and class II HLA loci were covered by the typing at four-digit resolution. A later genetic analysis took genome-wide SNP genotypes for 398 of the 666 donors and used that subset as a discovery cohort. The study was designed to test whether signatures of past pathogen exposure could be identified by cataloging public T cell receptors. To decide whether each TCR beta V gene segment behaved as functional or pseudogenic, an earlier analysis of some 580 of the donors relied on high-throughput TCR beta sequencing. All discovery cohort repertoires had been generated using a single sequencing platform. Rather than using new phenotypic data, the later analysis identified candidate immune exposures from TCR beta sequences and from how often those sequences occurred across donors. Of the 350 to 400 genotyped donors, around 81% fell in the genetic ancestry cluster associated with self-reported Caucasian donors. Because of strong linkage in the cohort, roughly five DR-DQ haplotypes were treated as single units for association and clustering. The research as a whole found: Linkage disequilibrium might explain the correlated functional status among segregating V segments, but an unknown experimental factor could not be ruled out. It was suggested by the authors that the approach could potentially be generalized to other disease states and immunological phenotypes. Because counts were too low, roughly 16 rarely observed V segments, including chromosome 9 orphons, were left out of the earlier analysis of 500 to 750 of the donors. A later analysis associated 15,000 or so TCR beta sequences with specific HLA alleles at a false discovery rate of 0.05. In this cohort, only TCR beta chains were sequenced, and detectable features were limited by the absence of alpha or paired-chain data. Some IMGT-functional V segments, including TRBV6-2 and TRBV6-3, could not be told apart with the 87-base-pair reads, so those segments were excluded. A further reported finding was that TCR beta sequences accurately predicted the HLA-A and HLA-B alleles for most subjects in the first cohort. According to a later analysis, TCR association rates differed among HLA loci, with DRB1 alleles showing the most associated TCRs and HLA-C alleles showing the fewest. While some public TCRs were present in many individuals, most TCR sequences turned up only very rarely across donors. Cytomegalovirus status was reported to be diagnosed by the classifier with high specificity and sensitivity in both the original and validation cohorts. Three of the identified cytomegalovirus-associated TCR beta chains were confirmed in vitro to be specific for cytomegalovirus antigens. A group of highly shared sequence variants was considered likely to be a technical artifact of the sequencing pipeline. In an earlier analysis of 587 of the donors, most TCR beta V segments appeared in productive rearrangements about 87% or about 30% of the time, broadly matching IMGT annotations. A total of 150 or so TCR beta chains were listed by the study as associated with cytomegalovirus. Immune exposure information for the cohort was limited to CMV serostatus. Sequencing depth was assumed to be roughly uniform across donors in the presence/absence analyses, though that assumption may not hold. A later analysis reported that several top co-occurrence clusters appeared linked to parvovirus B19, influenza, CMV and Epstein-Barr virus. According to a later genetic analysis, donors in an Asian-associated ancestry cluster had fewer N-insertions in productive TCRs than the approximately 650-donor mean. A later analysis found that HLA-associated TCR beta chains were more clonally expanded and had lower generation probabilities than equally common non-associated chains. Because HLA typing was missing for some donors at each locus, association tests included only the typed subset. Assigning TCR associations to individual alleles was difficult when HLA alleles, especially DR and DQ, strongly co-occurred. In a later analysis, most CMV-associated TCR beta chains were found to appear HLA-restricted, with HLA associations seemingly driven largely by CMV exposure. In a later genetic analysis, a missense DCLRE1C variant was associated with V-gene and J-gene trimming of TCR beta chains, and the association was replicated in an independent cohort.

V and J are truncated by 3 bases and 8 bases respectively, leaving an intervening sequence of 10 bases. From the germline V gene, CDR1 is MDHEN and CDR2 is SYDVKM. Inclusive of the bounding cysteine and phenylalanine, the CDR3 is 12 residues long. The only DNA kept is the CDR3, 36 bases in frame from the first base. The cohort was made up of approximately 670 healthy bone marrow donors. At the time of sampling, every cohort member was nominally healthy, though immune exposures that went unrecorded were likely present. The donor was CMV seronegative and was included in the group of under 450 seronegative cohort members. A peripheral blood sample was provided by each donor, and peripheral blood mononuclear cells were used for TCR beta sequencing. The Qiagen DNeasy Blood Extraction Kit was used to extract genomic DNA from the blood cell samples. About this clone itself: The antigen it binds to is not known.

The receptor library was made with the immunoSEQ multiplex PCR assay. For the multiplex PCR, a mixture combining 60 forward primers for TCR Vbeta segments and 13 reverse primers for TCR Jbeta segments was used. The CDR3 region of rearranged TCR beta genes was amplified from genomic DNA by a multiplex PCR assay. On the Illumina HiSeq System, the amplified TCR beta libraries were sequenced as 87-base-pair reads. Processing in the source paper ran as follows. Across the 670 or so repertoires, a later analysis counted roughly 77 million unique TCR beta chains, approximately 10 million of which were shared by at least two donors. To remove PCR and sequencing errors, raw reads were error-corrected and collapsed into unique sequences using a nearest-neighbor algorithm that merged closely related sequences. To assign V, D and J gene segments, CDR3 sequences were aligned to IMGT reference sequences. For a sequence to be retained, a match of at least six nucleotides to both a V gene segment and a J gene segment was required. A rearrangement was called productive if the CDR3 had no stop codons and remained in frame with V and J, and every other rearrangement was called non-productive. CDR3 was defined according to IMGT convention as the region running from the second conserved V-encoded cysteine to the conserved J-encoded phenylalanine. The earlier analysis of 500 to 750 of the donors excluded any sequence lacking an unambiguous match to a single V gene segment. An earlier analysis of about 600 of the donors called V segments functional above 56.7% productive rearrangements and segregating when the between-donor standard deviation exceeded 5%. A statistical classification framework was developed to diagnose cytomegalovirus status using the catalog of TCR beta chain sequences. A later analysis assigned V and J genes by comparing TCR nucleotide sequences with IMGT/GENE-DB human TR gene sequences. The TCRdist pipeline was used in a later analysis to assign CDR3 sequences and most-parsimonious VDJ recombination scenarios. In a later analysis, each TCR beta chain was defined by its CDR3 amino acid sequence together with its V-gene family, and reads lacking a unique V-gene family were excluded. In a later analysis, fewer than 600 highly shared, low-generation-probability nucleotide sequences were removed to address suspected cross-contamination and a sequencing artifact. In a later analysis, a clonal expansion index for each public chain was calculated from normalized within-repertoire ranks of inferred template counts. In a later analysis, generation probabilities were computed using a VDJ recombination model fitted to out-of-frame rearrangements, and the results were checked against IGoR. A later analysis scored TCR-TCR, TCR-HLA and TCR-CMV co-occurrence with hypergeometric tests, applying a repertoire-size bias correction to TCR pairs. A later analysis estimated false discovery rates by permuting HLA or CMV assignments 20 times. In a later analysis, co-occurring TCRs were grouped using DBSCAN, with TCRdist sequence similarity added in when clustering inside HLA-allele-positive subsets. Co-occurrence clustering excluded repertoires with fewer than 30,000 or more than 120,000 public chains, plus five with anomalous nucleotide sharing. In TCRdb, the immuneACCESS table is reduced to in-frame sequences with V and J assigned. These tables do not hold every clone; where another copy was compared, an unresolved V gene accounts for under half, and the others remain unexplained. V, J and clone size reflect that table, while D and trimming were determined from the DNA. This sample's records show around 76,000 clones. Approximately 5% of the sample lies in the top ten.

The sequence links TRBV28 to TRBJ1-2, and perhaps TRBD1 as D gene, on 6 matching bases. Sequenced sample: PBMCs. The clonotype originates from a man between 40 and 49 years old in good health and CMV-seronegative. The DNA sequence follows: TGTGCCAGCAGTTTGTCCAGGGGAGGCTACACCTTC. This codes for CASSLSRGGYTF.